Listed below are T cell receptor beta chains from one sample, sequenced in a study of graft-versus-host responses after intestinal transplantation. Measured with immunoSEQ multiplex PCR; TCRdb has only the in-frame clones, and not every one. The sample holds 80,000 to 100,000 clones, 83% seen once. The antigens of these receptors remain unknown. The sequenced sample was unstimulated CD8+ T cells sorted from spleen or lymph node cells, obtained before intestinal transplant. The receptor source for this set is a human donor who received an intestinal transplant. Both conserved end residues are part of each CDR3. D genes are given only for firm matches. Part of the rows lack a size; the others show once, few, many or a class for expanded clones.

clone size	V gene	D gene	J gene	CDR3 DNA	CDR3 protein
NA	TRBV7-9	NA	TRBJ2-1	TGTGCCAGCAGCACATTAGGACAGATCTACAATGAGCAGTTCTTC	CASSTLGQIYNEQFF
NA	TRBV7-3	NA	TRBJ1-1	TGTGCCAGCAGCTTAACAGGGAACCTAAACACTGAAGCTTTCTTT	CASSLTGNLNTEAFF
NA	TRBV5-6	NA	TRBJ2-2	TGTGCCGACGACAGGTTCAATACCGGGGAGCTGTTTTTT	CADDRFNTGELFF
NA	TRBV2	TRBD1	TRBJ2-7	TGTGCCACCGGATCGACAGGGCTCTCCTACGAGCAGTACTTC	CATGSTGLSYEQYF
NA	TRBV7-9	TRBD1	TRBJ2-5	TGTGCCAGCAGCAGTGGACAGGGGCAAGAGACCCAGTACTTC	CASSSGQGQETQYF
NA	TRBV19	TRBD1	TRBJ1-5	TGTGCCAGTAGACTAGACAGGGCCCAGCCCCAGCATTTT	CASRLDRAQPQHF
few	TRBV6-6	TRBD2	TRBJ2-5	TGTGCCAGCAGTCCAGTAGCGGGGGGCTATCAAGAGACCCAGTACTTC	CASSPVAGGYQETQYF
NA	TRBV15	TRBD2	TRBJ2-1	TGTGCCACCAGCAGAGATAGGTTCGGGACTAGCGGCTACAATGAGCAGTTCTTC	CATSRDRFGTSGYNEQFF
few	TRBV5-4	NA	TRBJ1-3	TGTGCCAGCAGCTTGGACAGGGCAGCATCTGGAAACACCATATATTTT	CASSLDRAASGNTIYF
NA	TRBV9	NA	TRBJ2-5	TGTGCCAGCAGCGTATGGGGGGACCAAGAGACCCAGTACTTC	CASSVWGDQETQYF
NA	TRBV7-9	NA	TRBJ2-1	TGTGCCAGCAGCTTAGGTCGGGGGAGCAATGAGCAGTTCTTC	CASSLGRGSNEQFF
NA	TRBV27	NA	TRBJ1-1	TGTGCCAGCAGTTCAGGACTGAACACTGAAGCTTTCTTT	CASSSGLNTEAFF
NA	TRBV27	TRBD2	TRBJ2-5	TGTGCCAGCAGTCCCGGGACTAGAGAGGAGACCCAGTACTTC	CASSPGTREETQYF
NA	TRBV19	NA	TRBJ1-2	TGTGCCAGTAGCCCCGGACCGAGTCTAATAGTTTTGAGCGGCTACACCTTC	CASSPGPSLIVLSGYTF
NA	TRBV6-5	TRBD1	TRBJ2-5	TGTGCCAGCAGTTACTCGAGGACAGGGGATGAGACCCAGTACTTC	CASSYSRTGDETQYF
few	TRBV9	NA	TRBJ1-6	TGTGCCAGCAGCCAAGGGGGGGGAAGCTCCTATAATTCACCCCTCCACTTT	CASSQGGGSSYNSPLHF
NA	TRBV21-1	NA	TRBJ2-2	TGTGCCAGCAGCCTCCGGGACAGAAACACCGGGGAGCTATTTTTT	CASSLRDRNTGELFF
once	TRBV9	TRBD1	TRBJ1-5	TGTGCCAGCAGCGTAGTTAACAGGGGCCCTTGGAATCAGCCCCAGCATTTT	CASSVVNRGPWNQPQHF
NA	TRBV6-5	NA	TRBJ1-4	TGTGCCAGCAGCCCCGGACTTGCAACTAATGAAAAACTGTTTTTT	CASSPGLATNEKLFF
NA	TRBV27	NA	TRBJ2-2	TGTGCCAGCAGTTTATCAGTGGTTGGGACCGGGGAGCTGTTTTTT	CASSLSVVGTGELFF
few	TRBV28	NA	TRBJ2-5	TGTGCCCGCAGTTTAGTGATCCAGGGGGGGGTCCAGGTCCAAGAGACCCAGTACTTC	CARSLVIQGGVQVQETQYF
NA	TRBV13	TRBD1	TRBJ1-2	TGTGCCAGCAGCCCAGGCCCCCCAGGGGACAGCGCGGAGGGCTACACCTTC	CASSPGPPGDSAEGYTF
NA	TRBV16	NA	TRBJ2-7	TGTGCCAGCAGCCAATCATACGGGCCAGGTCTTTGGCAGTACTTC	CASSQSYGPGLWQYF
NA	TRBV29-1	TRBD1	TRBJ2-5	TGCAGCGTTGAAAATGGGACAGCTCAAGAGACCCAGTACTTC	CSVENGTAQETQYF
once	TRBV2	NA	TRBJ1-1	TGTGCCAGCGGGATGGTCCCGGACACTGAAGCTTTCTTT	CASGMVPDTEAFF
NA	TRBV9	TRBD2	TRBJ2-1	TGTGCCAGCAGCGTAGCTACCCTAGCGGGAGGGCAAAAGCAGTTCTTC	CASSVATLAGGQKQFF
few	TRBV27	TRBD2	TRBJ2-5	TGTGCCAGCGGGGCCCCGGGACTAGCGTTCCAAGAGACCCAGTACTTC	CASGAPGLAFQETQYF
NA	TRBV28	TRBD2	TRBJ2-5	TGTGCCAGCAGTCCGGGACTAGCGGGAGTTGCAGAGACCCAGTACTTC	CASSPGLAGVAETQYF
NA	TRBV2	TRBD1	TRBJ1-5	TGTGCCAGCCAAGACAGGGCCGCCAATCAGCCCCAGCATTTT	CASQDRAANQPQHF
NA	TRBV6-1	NA	TRBJ1-5	TGTGCCAGCACTTGGGACTCTGATAGCAATCAGCCCCAGCATTTT	CASTWDSDSNQPQHF